This T cell receptor (beta chain) emerged from a study of T cell responses to AZD1222 COVID-19 vaccine. Study conclusions and caveats: Dominant CD4 TCR responses targeted spike regions 160-218 and 743-854.

The CDR3 is 12 residues long. Trimming cost V 0 bases and J 7 bases, with 7 bases left between them. Looked up from germline, CDR1 is MNHNS and CDR2 is SASEGT. Comment on this clone: Its antigen is as yet unknown.

Method: immunoSEQ multiplex PCR; TCRdb's copy keeps in-frame clones and lacks some. The sample records around 180,000 clones, around 93% being singletons. Specimen: peripheral blood, collected on day 0 of AZD1222 vaccination. This rearrangement joins TRBV6-1 to TRBJ2-7, with D uncertain. This receptor was identified in an adult in good health. Here the CDR3 reads CASSEAGGEQYF. CDR3 nucleotide sequence: TGTGCCAGCAGTGAAGCAGGTGGGGAGCAGTACTTC.